This entry concerns a single T cell receptor beta chain. Its antigen remains unidentified. These data originate in a study of T cell responses to AZD1222 COVID-19 vaccine. Study-level findings and limits: Of the AZD1222 recipients, only 5 to 7 were seropositive at baseline. Reports say nearly half of spike-specific TCRs go after unmutated variant regions.

The junction had 18 bases not matched to a gene; V was cut back by 3 bases and J by 9 bases. CDR3 length equals 17 residues. From germline, CDR1 is SEHNR and CDR2 FQNEAQ (reference sequence). Assay used: immunoSEQ multiplex PCR; TCRdb lists only in-frame clones, some missing. The sample has fewer than 130,000 clones, roughly 92% seen once; the top ten hold roughly 2.5%. The sample was peripheral blood, taken 28 days after the second AZD1222 dose. This receptor was obtained from an adult who received the AZD1222 COVID-19 vaccine. V gene TRBV7-9 combines with J gene TRBJ2-7; 9 bases align to TRBD1. The chain's CDR3 is CASSFGTGYYLYEGQYF. CDR3 DNA: TGTGCCAGCAGCTTTGGGACAGGGTATTACCTCTACGAAGGGCAGTACTTC.